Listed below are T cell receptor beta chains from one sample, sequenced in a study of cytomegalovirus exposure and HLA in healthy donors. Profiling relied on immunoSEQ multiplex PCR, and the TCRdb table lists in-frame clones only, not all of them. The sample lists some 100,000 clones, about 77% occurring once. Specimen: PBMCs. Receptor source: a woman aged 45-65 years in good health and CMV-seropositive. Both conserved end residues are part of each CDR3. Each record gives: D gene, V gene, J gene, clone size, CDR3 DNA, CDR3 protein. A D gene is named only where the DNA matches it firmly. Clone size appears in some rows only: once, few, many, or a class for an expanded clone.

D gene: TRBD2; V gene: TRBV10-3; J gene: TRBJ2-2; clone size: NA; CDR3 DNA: TGTGCCATCAGCTCCCGGACTAGCGGGCAAACCGGGGAGCTGTTTTTT; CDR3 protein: CAISSRTSGQTGELFF
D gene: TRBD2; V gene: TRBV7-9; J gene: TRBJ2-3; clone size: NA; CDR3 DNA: TGTGCCAGCGGTTCTAGCGGGAGGGCCGTCGGGAATACGCAGTATTTT; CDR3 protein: CASGSSGRAVGNTQYF
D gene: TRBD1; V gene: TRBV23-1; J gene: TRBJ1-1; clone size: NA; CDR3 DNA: TGCGCCAGCAGTCAATCCCCCAGGACAGGGACGGGGAACACTGAAGCTTTCTTT; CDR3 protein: CASSQSPRTGTGNTEAFF
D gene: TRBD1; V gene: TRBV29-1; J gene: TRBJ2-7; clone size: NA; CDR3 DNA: TGCAGCGTTGAGGACAGGACCTACGAGCAGTACTTC; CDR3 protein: CSVEDRTYEQYF
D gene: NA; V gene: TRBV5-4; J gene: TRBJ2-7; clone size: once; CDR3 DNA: TGTGCCTCACAGGACAGTTGGCTGGAAAACGAGCAGTACTTC; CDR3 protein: CASQDSWLENEQYF
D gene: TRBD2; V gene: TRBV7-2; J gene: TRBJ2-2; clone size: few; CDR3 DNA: TGTGCCAGCAGCTTAGGTACACTAGCGGGCACCGGGGAGCTGTTTTTT; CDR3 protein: CASSLGTLAGTGELFF
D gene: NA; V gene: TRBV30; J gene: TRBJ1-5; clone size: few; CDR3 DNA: TGTGCCTGGAGCATTCAGGGAAGGAGCAATCAGCCCCAGCATTTT; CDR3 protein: CAWSIQGRSNQPQHF
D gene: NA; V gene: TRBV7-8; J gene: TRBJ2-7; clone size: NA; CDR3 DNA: TGTGCCAGCAGCTTAGAGGCAGGGCGCGAGCAGTACTTC; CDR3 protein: CASSLEAGREQYF
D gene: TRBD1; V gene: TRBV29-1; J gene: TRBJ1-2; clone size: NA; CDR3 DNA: TGCAGCGTCAAGGACAGGGGGCGGATAAGCTATGGCTACACCTTC; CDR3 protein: CSVKDRGRISYGYTF
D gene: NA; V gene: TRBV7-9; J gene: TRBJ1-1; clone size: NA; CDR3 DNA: TGTGCCAGCACCTCCCCCGAGGCCCGGACAGACAACACTGAAGCTTTCTTT; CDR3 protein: CASTSPEARTDNTEAFF
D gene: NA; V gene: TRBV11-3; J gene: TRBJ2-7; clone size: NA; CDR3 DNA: TGTGCCAGCAGCTTAAGTCAGGGGCCAGCCTACGAGCAGTACTTC; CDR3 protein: CASSLSQGPAYEQYF